This T cell receptor beta chain was recovered during a study of blood T cell repertoires in COVID-19. Using immunoSEQ multiplex PCR, the repertoire was profiled, and TCRdb retains in-frame clones only, with some absent. Counted here are more than 80,000 clones, roughly 80% occurring once; the ten biggest clones make up approximately 15%. Germline CDR1 reads SGHVS; CDR2 reads FQNEAQ. This CDR3 spans 13 amino acids. V shed 4 bases, J shed 7 bases, and the junction held 3 bases outside the gene matches. This clone was observed a few times. This sequence originates from a human donor in a cohort sampled during active COVID-19. The source material was peripheral blood. The chain has TRBV7-8 and TRBJ1-5; 8 bases fit TRBD1. CDR3 protein: CASSYTGGQPQHF. The CDR3 nucleotides read TGTGCCAGCAGCTACACAGGGGGACAGCCCCAGCATTTT.